This TCR beta chain derives from a study of control samples from healthy donors and cancer patients. The assay was immunoSEQ multiplex PCR, and TCRdb's table has in-frame clones only and misses some. The table includes some 30,000 clones, around 90% detected once. The V and J ends lost 5 bases and 8 bases respectively, with 15 bases between them. The CDR3 spans 13 residues. The germline V gene has CDR1 SNHLY and CDR2 FYNNEI. Sequenced: formalin-fixed, paraffin-embedded tissue. This clonotype was obtained from a female donor with melanoma. This sequence joins TRBV2 and TRBJ1-2; tentative D call: TRBD1 (5 bases). CDR3 region: CASSRQDNFGYTF. CDR3 nucleotides: TGTGCCAGCAGTCGGCAGGACAACTTCGGCTACACCTTC.